These 9 T cell receptor beta chains came from one sample sequenced in a study of vaccination and CD4 T cells after COVID-19. The treatment is: roughly nine-day PBMC culture with coronavirus spike peptide pools or control peptides (ViraFEST assay). These receptors are not linked to any known antigen. The Oncomine TCR Beta short-read assay was applied to DNA of cultured CD4+ T cells. From the PCR reads, TCRdb called clonotypes with MiXCR, one entry per CDR3 protein. The table lists roughly 16,000 distinct CDR3 sequences, more than 40% of them singletons, with roughly 6.1% in the top ten. Here the sequenced sample was CD4+ T cells from blood, cultured in vitro, taken before SARS-CoV-2 vaccination. These receptors were taken from a human donor who had recovered from COVID-19.

In this sample, this clonotype turned up a few times. The chain joins TRBV19 to TRBJ2-3; TRBD2 agrees at 8 bases. The V and J ends lost 3 bases and 6 bases, in that order; junction bases with no gene match: 8. Per the germline V gene, CDR1 is LNHDA and CDR2 is SQIVND (reference sequence). The CDR3 covers 15 residues. The CDR3 sequence: CASSIYGLAGDTQYF. The CDR3 nucleotides read TGTGCCAGTAGTATCTATGGACTAGCTGGCGATACGCAGTATTTT.

The genes are TRBV30 and TRBJ2-1, with 9 positions matching TRBD2. CDR3 length equals 18 residues. Germline V gene data show CDR1 as GTSNPN and CDR2 as SVGIG (reference sequence). With V trimmed by 0 bases and J by 5 bases, 14 bases remained unmatched. For the CDR3, the DNA is TGTGCCTGGAGTGTACTCCCCCTGACTAGCGGTAATCACAATGAGCAGTTCTTC. Protein: CAWSVLPLTSGNHNEQFF.

This clonotype is a singleton in its sample. Possible read error: a much larger clone is one base away. The chain combines TRBV20-1 with TRBJ1-5; D ambiguous. CDR3 length equals 14 residues. From germline, CDR1 is DFQATT and CDR2 SNEGSKA (reference sequence). The CDR3 region is CSAVRNPPNQSQHF. The CDR3 nucleotides read TGCAGTGCCGTTCGTAACCCCCCCAATCAGTCCCAGCATTTT.

This clonotype was recorded a few times. The chain employs TRBV24-1 and TRBJ2-3, with TRBD2 matching over 12 bases. The germline V gene encodes CDR1 KGHDR and CDR2 SFDVKD. The CDR3 runs to 16 residues. The V segment lost 6 bases and the J segment 3 bases; nucleotides outside the gene matches: 6. Here the CDR3 DNA reads TGTGCCACCAGTTATTCGACTAGCGGGAGAACAGATACGCAGTATTTT. The encoded protein is CATSYSTSGRTDTQYF.

The chain links TRBV18 to TRBJ1-5, with D possibly TRBD1 on 5 matching bases. Germline values: CDR1 KGHSH, CDR2 LQKENI. The CDR3 is 13 residues long. Trimming stripped 6 bases from V and 4 bases from J, with 10 bases between. The CDR3 spells CASSPSGNQPQHF. The CDR3 region has the DNA TGTGCCAGCTCCCCGTCAGGGAATCAGCCCCAGCATTTT.

The genes are TRBV24-1 and TRBJ2-3, with TRBD1 identical over 11 bases. V was clipped by 7 bases and J by 4 bases; unmatched bases: 6. The CDR3 loop spans 15 amino acids. Germline CDR1 and CDR2: KGHDR and SFDVKD. This CDR3 is CATRPGQGVPDTQYF. The CDR3 DNA is TGTGCCACCAGACCGGGACAGGGGGTCCCAGATACGCAGTATTTT.

The V gene is TRBV12-3 or TRBV12-4, the J gene TRBJ2-2; possibly TRBD1 for D (6 bases). The CDR3 runs to 14 residues. Here the CDR3 reads CAAAMDRNTGELFF. The CDR3 DNA reads TGTGCTGCTGCAATGGACAGGAACACCGGGGAGCTGTTTTTT.

This clonotype occurred a few times. The gene calls are TRBV10-3 and TRBJ1-5, with unresolved D. This CDR3 region has 14 residues. CDR1 is ENHRY and CDR2 is SYGVKD in the germline V gene. The germline V and J ends were trimmed by 0 bases and 4 bases, with 7 bases remaining between them. The CDR3 loop reads CAISESGKNQPQHF. CDR3 DNA: TGTGCCATCAGTGAGTCGGGAAAGAATCAGCCCCAGCATTTT.

V and J are TRBV4-2 and TRBJ2-3, with 10 bases aligning to TRBD2. Germline V CDR1 and CDR2: LGHNA, YNFKEQ. J was trimmed by 6 bases and V by 3 bases; bases with no gene match: 6. This CDR3 region has 15 residues. CDR3 amino acids: CASSQLAGEADTQYF. CDR3 nucleotide sequence: TGTGCCAGCAGCCAGCTAGCGGGGGAAGCCGATACGCAGTATTTT.